A selection of T cell receptor beta chains follows, all from one sample in a study of blood T cell repertoires in COVID-19. Only in-frame clones appear in the TCRdb table, and some are missing; sequencing was by immunoSEQ multiplex PCR. The table includes around 87,000 clones, 80% to 90% detected once. Input material: peripheral blood. The receptors shown here come from a man between 50 and 59 years old with acute or convalescent COVID-19. Both conserved end residues are part of each CDR3. Fields, in order: J gene, V gene, CDR3 protein.

>TRBJ2-2|TRBV10-3
CAISRTGPILNTGELFF
>TRBJ2-5|TRBV6-1
CASSEDAGRHQETQYF
>TRBJ1-5|TRBV2
CASSSDRVSGNQPQHF
>TRBJ2-1|TRBV7-2
CASSRDVYNEQFF
>TRBJ1-2|TRBV4-1
CASSQGGQGKIGYTF
>TRBJ1-4|TRBV9
CASSDGTGAEKLFF
>TRBJ1-1|TRBV27
CASSHRRIDTEAFF
>TRBJ1-1|TRBV5-1
CASSLAGNTEAFF
>TRBJ1-6|TRBV5-1
CASSVQGDNSPLHF
>TRBJ2-7|TRBV4-1
CASSPNTGPSYEQYF
>TRBJ2-1|TRBV5-1
CASSPGTGYNEQFF
>TRBJ1-5|TRBV4-1
CASSQIQVRSNQPQHF
>TRBJ2-7|TRBV15
CATAVGASYEQYF
>TRBJ1-1|TRBV7-2
CASSVAVGQGLTEAFF
>TRBJ2-3|TRBV11-3
CASSLDGTGIDTQYF
>TRBJ2-2|TRBV7-6
CASSLRGRDTGELFF
>TRBJ1-2|TRBV6-5
CASSSPAEANYGYTF
>TRBJ1-2|TRBV9
CASSDRQNYGYTF
>TRBJ2-7|TRBV3-1/TRBV3-2
CASSQRAGGRYEQYF
>TRBJ1-3|TRBV9
CASSSHNRFSGNTIYF
>TRBJ2-6|TRBV28
CASRGRQGGANVLTF
>TRBJ2-3|TRBV7-9
CASSPGQSTDTQYF
>TRBJ1-2|TRBV2
CASREDSGTNYGYTF
>TRBJ2-3|TRBV7-6
CASSGGGTSQVAADTQYF
>TRBJ2-1|TRBV5-4
CASSLVASGHNEQFF
>TRBJ2-1|TRBV5-1
CASSLEVSGEQFF
>TRBJ1-2|TRBV6-5
CASATGNYGYTF
>TRBJ1-3|TRBV30
CAWSPRGKSGGNTIYF
>TRBJ1-1|TRBV19
CASGVWAGGRNTEAFF
>TRBJ2-1|TRBV12-3/TRBV12-4
CASRQRGYEQFF
>TRBJ1-1|TRBV7-6
CASSLGAGRTNTEAFF
>TRBJ1-2|TRBV10-3
CATSSQGVAGYTF
>TRBJ1-1|TRBV2
CASRRQGSEAFF
>TRBJ1-1|TRBV27
CASSPSRSFLSSFF
>TRBJ2-5|TRBV3-1/TRBV3-2
CASSPKFTGAAETQYF
>TRBJ1-5|TRBV19
CASRRTQGDQPQHF
>TRBJ1-1|TRBV10-3
CAISTPQGMDTEAFF
>TRBJ1-1|TRBV12-3/TRBV12-4
CASSLWSGGAFF
>TRBJ1-4|TRBV2
CASCDRTAVSTNEKLFF
>TRBJ1-2|TRBV30
CAWSVGYGYTF
>TRBJ2-3|TRBV7-3
CASSQLAGHPDTQYF
>TRBJ1-5|TRBV6-1
CASSDGTSGGNQPQHF
>TRBJ1-3|TRBV6-5
CASSPRGGSGNTIYF
>TRBJ1-3|TRBV30
CAWSNRGSSDTIYF
>TRBJ1-5|TRBV5-4
CASSSGTGVNQPQHF
>TRBJ2-2|TRBV6-2/TRBV6-3
CASSYFALSTGELFF
>TRBJ1-1|TRBV2
CASSEADPKGRGEDTEAFF
>TRBJ1-5|TRBV7-2
CASSPSSGNQPQHF
>TRBJ2-3|TRBV9
CASSVTGVFTDTQYF
>TRBJ2-3|TRBV5-1
CASSPDRSTDTQYF
>TRBJ1-5|TRBV3-1/TRBV3-2
CASSQEGGGYRRNQPQHF
>TRBJ2-1|TRBV3-1/TRBV3-2
CASSQEGGGEQFF
>TRBJ1-1|TRBV2
CASRPWGVLSEAFF
>TRBJ1-5|TRBV5-3
CARSLGLNSNQPQHF
>TRBJ1-2|TRBV5-1
CASRSGTGFYGYTF